The clone carrying this T cell receptor (beta chain) was recorded many times. The antigen is not known. This sample was included in a study of early T cells in non-severe SARS-CoV-2 infection. Study information: Sequenced material consisted of bulk RNA (from unsorted whole blood), and chains were unpaired.

The length of the CDR3 is 14 residues. V dropped 7 bases and J dropped 1; count of bases not matched to a gene: 3. The study's findings and limits: The VDJdb matching leaned toward anti-spike CD8 responses and overlooked private and CD4 specificities.

Unique molecular identifiers were attached to individual cDNA molecules. TCRdb processed the 5' RACE reads anew with MiXCR; each CDR3 protein has one entry. The sample has 70,000 to 85,000 distinct CDR3 sequences, 10% to 15% seen once. The clonotype originates from an adult who was a healthcare worker with PCR-confirmed SARS-CoV-2 infection or an uninfected control (not recorded which). This chain uses TRBV12-3 or TRBV12-4 with TRBJ1-5; 8 bases match TRBD1. Sequencing was done on a sample of whole blood. CDR3 loop: CASTWTGSNQPQHF. The CDR3 coding sequence is TGTGCCAGCACCTGGACAGGGAGCAATCAGCCCCAGCATTTT.